This TCR beta chain was identified during a study of blood T cell repertoires in COVID-19. The CDR3 has 15 residues. The V and J ends lost 4 bases and 1 base respectively, with 10 bases between them. Germline V gene lookup returns CDR1 WNHNN and CDR2 SYGVQD (reference sequence). Sequencing used immunoSEQ multiplex PCR; TCRdb keeps in-frame clones, though not all of them. The repertoire includes about 180,000 clones, 86% of them detected once, and around 21% sits in the top ten. The genes are TRBV10-1 and TRBJ2-2; possible D gene TRBD2, 5 bases. Sample: peripheral blood. The TCR sequence derives from an older man with active or convalescent COVID-19. CDR3 DNA sequence: TGCGCCAGCAGTGTCGGCGGGCTGAACACCGGGGAGCTGTTTTTT. Protein product: CASSVGGLNTGELFF.